The 31 T cell receptor beta chains in this list originate from one sample, sequenced in a study of blood T cell repertoires in COVID-19. Only in-frame clones appear in the TCRdb table, and some are missing; sequencing was by immunoSEQ multiplex PCR. Of tens of thousands of clones in the sample, around 83% were seen once. Sequencing input: peripheral blood. The source of these receptors is a man in his 70s with active COVID-19.

There are a few counts of this clone. This chain uses TRBV28 with TRBJ1-2; unclear D gene. Germline lookup yields CDR1 MDHEN and CDR2 SYDVKM. V was cut by 3 bases and J by 8 bases, with 22 bases left in between. This CDR3 contains 16 residues. The CDR3 bases are TGTGCCAGCAGTTTTCGCCAGTCATCCGGCGGTCGAGGCTACACCTTC. The encoded protein is CASSFRQSSGGRGYTF.

The chain uses TRBV10-1 and TRBJ2-2, with 8 bases aligning to TRBD2. CDR1 and CDR2 from the germline V gene are WNHNN and SYGVQD (reference sequence). The CDR3 spans 19 residues. V was pared by 4 bases and J by 5 bases, with 18 bases of the junction left unmatched. In DNA form, the CDR3 reads TGCGCCAGCAGTGGGTCCGGGACTAGTTGTTCGGCCCGGACCGGGGAGCTGTTTTTT. This encodes CASSGSGTSCSARTGELFF.

This clone showed up just a few times. V and J are TRBV5-1 and TRBJ1-3, with a weak D call TRBD1 (5 bases). With 3 bases removed from V and 0 bases from J, the gap between germline ends came to 10 bases. The germline V gene encodes CDR1 SGHRS and CDR2 YFSETQ. The CDR3 spans 15 residues. The CDR3 bases are TGCGCCAGCAGCTCTCAGACAGCCTCTGGAAACACCATATATTTT. This encodes CASSSQTASGNTIYF. The variable domain in full, with the rest retrieved from reference TRBV5-1 and TRBJ1-3, is KAGVTQTPRYLIKTRGQQVTLSCSPISGHRSVSWYQQTPGQGLQFLFEYFSETQRNKGNFPGRFSGRQFSNSRSEMNVSTLELGDSALYLCASSSQTASGNTIYFGEGSWLTVV.

In its sample, this clone was seen once. The rearrangement uses TRBV6-5 and TRBJ2-7, with D perhaps matching TRBD2 (7 bases). Germline V gene data show CDR1 as MNHEY and CDR2 as SVGAGI. V gave up 6 bases and J gave up 9 bases, with 18 bases separating them. CDR3 size: 13 residues. This CDR3 is CASSQPGGGGQYF. CDR3 nucleotide sequence: TGTGCCAGCAGCCAACCTGGGGGGGGCGGGCAGTACTTC.

The chain has TRBV18 and TRBJ2-1; 9 nucleotides match TRBD1. Per the germline V gene, CDR1 is KGHSH and CDR2 is LQKENI. V was pared by 1 base and J by 5 bases, with 6 bases of the junction left unmatched. The CDR3 sequence is 16 residues long. For the CDR3, the DNA is TGTGCCAGCTCACCACGGGGACAGGGTATGGACAATGAGCAGTTCTTC. This translates into CASSPRGQGMDNEQFF.

This chain links TRBV24-1 with TRBJ1-5, with a tentative D call TRBD1 (5 bases). V was cut by 9 bases and J by 6 bases, with 14 bases left in between. Germline V gene sequence: CDR1 KGHDR, CDR2 SFDVKD. The CDR3 is made up of 13 amino acids. DNA for the CDR3: TGTGCCACCGGGGCGGAGAAGGGTCAGCCCCAGCATTTT. It yields the protein CATGAEKGQPQHF.

This clone was seen only once. The chain uses TRBV7-2 and TRBJ2-5; TRBD1 is a possible D gene (5 bases). The CDR3 covers 11 residues. CDR1 is SGHTA, CDR2 FQGNSA, per germline. V lost 1 base to trimming and J lost 13 bases, with 10 bases between them. This chain's CDR3 is CASSLGGPWYF. DNA of the CDR3: TGTGCCAGCAGCTTAGGGGGCCCGTGGTACTTC.

This clone was observed a single time. This chain uses TRBV7-8 with TRBJ2-2; maybe TRBD1 (5 bases). Trimming took off 0 bases at V and 3 bases at J, with 5 bases between the two ends. Germline loops: CDR1 SGHVS, CDR2 FQNEAQ. CDR3 size: 14 residues. The CDR3 DNA is TGTGCCAGCAGCTTAGCAGGGGACACCGGGGAGCTGTTTTTT. It translates to CASSLAGDTGELFF.

V is TRBV27 and J is TRBJ2-7, with 9 bases fitting TRBD1. CDR3 length equals 14 residues. The V segment lost 6 bases and the J segment 6 bases; nucleotides outside the gene matches: 9. Germline CDR1 and CDR2: MNHEY and SMNVEV (reference sequence). CDR3: CASSSRTGVLEQYF. The CDR3 DNA is TGTGCCAGCAGCTCACGGACAGGGGTGCTCGAGCAGTACTTC.

The V call is TRBV18, the J call TRBJ2-7; 12 nucleotides line up with TRBD1. The CDR3 totals 16 residues. J gave up 4 bases and V 6 bases, and 10 bases lay outside the gene matches. Per germline, CDR1 KGHSH and CDR2 LQKENI. CDR3 amino acids: CASSPGTGGVRYEQYF. The CDR3 nucleotides are TGTGCCAGCTCCCCCGGGACAGGGGGCGTCAGGTACGAGCAGTACTTC.

This chain's CDR3 is CASSLAGGLPQETQYF. CDR3 sequence (DNA): TGCGCCAGCAGCTTGGCAGGGGGACTCCCCCAAGAGACCCAGTACTTC. The chain couples TRBV5-1 to TRBJ2-5; possible D gene TRBD1, 7 bases. Germline V CDR1 and CDR2: SGHRS, YFSETQ. Trimming removed 0 bases at V and 1 base at J, with 13 bases between. CDR3 size: 16 residues.

The chain couples TRBV4-1 to TRBJ2-5; 7 bases align to TRBD2. Germline CDR1 is MGHRA and CDR2 is YSYEKL. The V gene end was trimmed by 0 bases and the J gene end by 7 bases; junction bases not matched to a gene: 8. CDR3 length: 15 residues. CDR3 sequence: CASSQDGAGVGTQYF. The CDR3 DNA reads TGCGCCAGCAGCCAAGATGGGGCGGGAGTCGGGACCCAGTACTTC.

This chain connects TRBV19 to TRBJ2-7, with TRBD2 matching over 16 bases. The length of the CDR3 is 17 residues. Germline CDR1 is LNHDA and CDR2 is SQIVND (reference sequence). The junction had 7 bases not matched to a gene; V was cut back by 5 bases and J by 3 bases. CDR3 DNA: TGTGCCAGTAGTGGGGGACTAGCGGGAGGGGTTGGCTACGAGCAGTACTTC. Amino acids: CASSGGLAGGVGYEQYF.

This clone was counted many times. The chain carries TRBV19 and TRBJ2-7, with 9 nucleotides matching TRBD1. Germline assignment: CDR1 LNHDA and CDR2 SQIVND (reference sequence). V trimming: 9 bases; J trimming: 4 bases; junction bases outside the gene matches: 7. CDR3 size: 13 residues. The CDR3: CASRDRASYEQYF. DNA for the CDR3: TGTGCCAGCAGGGACAGGGCCTCATACGAGCAGTACTTC.

This chain connects TRBV5-4 to TRBJ1-4; a possible D gene is TRBD1 (5 bases). The ends were cut back, 4 bases at V and 8 bases at J, with 15 bases in the middle. CDR1 is SGHNT and CDR2 is YYREEE in the germline V gene (reference sequence). The CDR3 length is 14 residues. The CDR3 bases are TGTGCCAGCAGCCGGGGGGGGATCGGGGAAAAACTGTTTTTT. Amino acids: CASSRGGIGEKLFF.

The chain combines TRBV2 with TRBJ1-2, with a tentative D call TRBD1 (6 bases). This CDR3 region has 15 residues. Germline V gene data show CDR1 as SNHLY and CDR2 as FYNNEI. Deletions cut 1 base from V and 8 bases from J, with 17 bases between. CDR3 residues: CASSEGGGGMYGYTF. DNA for the CDR3: TGTGCCAGCAGTGAAGGTGGGGGCGGTATGTACGGCTACACCTTC.

This chain links TRBV29-1 with TRBJ2-3; the match to TRBD2 covers 8 bases. The ends lost 6 bases at V and 3 bases at J; junction bases unmatched: 8. Germline V CDR1 and CDR2: SQVTM, ANQGSEA. CDR3 size: 14 residues. CDR3 DNA sequence: TGCAGCGTCGGAGGGGTAGCGGGAACAGATACGCAGTATTTT. Protein sequence: CSVGGVAGTDTQYF.

The V gene is TRBV9, the J gene TRBJ2-7; 7 bases agree with TRBD2. In germline, CDR1 is SGDLS, CDR2 YYNGEE. This CDR3 has 14 residues. The junction had 8 bases not matched to a gene; V was cut back by 4 bases and J by 4 bases. The CDR3 protein is CASSPWSGGYEQYF. For the CDR3, the DNA is TGTGCCAGCAGCCCTTGGTCGGGGGGATACGAGCAGTACTTC.

The rearrangement links TRBV6-6 to TRBJ2-7; 8 bases match TRBD2. The length of the CDR3 is 13 residues. The junction had 10 bases not matched to a gene; V was cut back by 10 bases and J by 5 bases. CDR1 is MNHNY and CDR2 is SVGAGI in the germline V gene (reference sequence). This CDR3 reads CATLGSGIHEQYF. Written as DNA, the CDR3 is TGTGCCACCCTGGGTAGCGGGATCCACGAGCAGTACTTC.

The chain combines TRBV19 with TRBJ2-5; D might be TRBD1 (5 bases). This CDR3 is built from 14 residues. The germline V gene has CDR1 LNHDA and CDR2 SQIVND (reference sequence). Trimming removed 4 bases at V and 1 base at J, with 10 bases between. CDR3 protein: CASSTQGPQETQYF. The CDR3 DNA sequence: TGTGCCAGTAGTACCCAGGGCCCCCAAGAGACCCAGTACTTC.

The rearrangement joins TRBV19 to TRBJ1-5; D gene ambiguous. V gave up 2 bases and J gave up 5 bases, with 7 bases separating them. CDR1 and CDR2 from the germline V gene are LNHDA and SQIVND (reference sequence). This CDR3 is built from 13 residues. As DNA, the CDR3 is TGTGCCAGTAGTATATCCCTAGATCAGCCCCAGCATTTT. Its translation: CASSISLDQPQHF.

This chain links TRBV24-1 with TRBJ2-1; maybe TRBD1 (5 bases). The CDR3 is 15 residues long. Germline-derived CDR1 and CDR2 are KGHDR and SFDVKD. Trimming pared 3 bases from V and 6 bases from J, leaving 14 bases between. The CDR3 loop reads CATSDPGWSGNEQFF. The CDR3 DNA sequence: TGTGCCACCAGTGATCCAGGGTGGTCGGGCAATGAGCAGTTCTTC.

This rearrangement joins TRBV9 to TRBJ1-2, with TRBD1 matching 7 bases. This CDR3 comprises 14 residues. Trimming cost V 4 bases and J 4 bases; bases outside gene matches: 7. Per the germline V gene, CDR1 is SGDLS and CDR2 is YYNGEE. The CDR3 reads CASSPRQGGYGYTF. In nucleotides, the CDR3 is TGTGCCAGCAGCCCCCGTCAGGGGGGCTATGGCTACACCTTC.

The chain employs TRBV4-1 and TRBJ2-3; tentatively, D is TRBD1 (5 bases). Trimming pared 3 bases from V and 1 base from J, leaving 11 bases between. In germline, CDR1 is MGHRA, CDR2 YSYEKL. This CDR3 has 15 amino acids. As DNA, the CDR3 is TGCGCCAGCAGCCAGACGTTGGGGCGCACAGATACGCAGTATTTT. Amino acid sequence: CASSQTLGRTDTQYF.

The chain joins TRBV28 to TRBJ2-6; a weak D match, TRBD2 (6 bases). With 2 bases removed from V and 1 base from J, the gap between germline ends came to 6 bases. This CDR3 comprises 15 residues. Germline CDR1 is MDHEN and CDR2 is SYDVKM. In DNA form, the CDR3 reads TGTGCCAGCAGTTTACGGGGGTCTGGGGCCAACGTCCTGACTTTC. Amino acid sequence: CASSLRGSGANVLTF.

The rearrangement joins TRBV19 to TRBJ2-5; 10 positions agree with TRBD2. J gave up 1 base and V 11 bases, and 4 bases lay outside the gene matches. Looked up from germline, CDR1 is LNHDA and CDR2 is SQIVND (reference sequence). The CDR3 has 13 amino acids. The CDR3 reads CASRTSGQETQYF. CDR3 coding DNA: TGTGCCTCCAGGACTAGCGGCCAAGAGACCCAGTACTTC.

The chain joins TRBV5-1 to TRBJ2-4; TRBD1 aligns across 7 bases. CDR3 size: 13 residues. Germline-derived CDR1 and CDR2 are SGHRS and YFSETQ. The J segment lost 1 base and the V segment lost 6 bases, leaving 1 base of the junction unmatched. The CDR3 loop reads CASMGQAKNIQYF. In DNA form, the CDR3 reads TGCGCCAGCATGGGACAGGCCAAAAACATTCAGTACTTC. The whole variable domain, remainder taken from reference TRBV5-1 and TRBJ2-4, is KAGVTQTPRYLIKTRGQQVTLSCSPISGHRSVSWYQQTPGQGLQFLFEYFSETQRNKGNFPGRFSGRQFSNSRSEMNVSTLELGDSALYLCASMGQAKNIQYFGAGTRLSVL.

This clone has just one count. V and J are TRBV5-4 and TRBJ2-7; 8 bases align to TRBD2. Looked up from germline, CDR1 is SGHNT and CDR2 is YYREEE (reference sequence). The CDR3 sequence is 15 residues long. V dropped 4 bases and J dropped 2; count of bases not matched to a gene: 8. The CDR3 region has the DNA TGTGCCAGCAGCCCCGGGACTAGGCAGACCTACGAGCAGTACTTC. It yields the protein CASSPGTRQTYEQYF.

The V call is TRBV5-4, the J call TRBJ2-5, with D perhaps TRBD1 (5 bases). The germline V gene encodes CDR1 SGHNT and CDR2 YYREEE (reference sequence). CDR3 size: 16 residues. The V end lost 2 bases, the J end lost 1 base, and 15 bases lay between the germline ends. The CDR3 loop is CASSFQGRVGQETQYF. CDR3 coding DNA: TGTGCCAGCAGCTTTCAGGGTCGGGTGGGCCAAGAGACCCAGTACTTC.

V is TRBV9 and J is TRBJ2-5; TRBD2 agrees at 8 bases. The germline gives CDR1 SGDLS, CDR2 YYNGEE. With 4 bases clipped from V and 5 bases from J, the junction kept 7 bases outside the gene matches. The CDR3 consists of 14 residues. CDR3 nucleotides: TGTGCCAGCAGCCCCCTCGCGGGGGGCGAGACCCAGTACTTC. This sequence encodes CASSPLAGGETQYF.

The gene calls are TRBV25-1 and TRBJ1-5; no firm D call. Trimming left V 4 bases short and J 6 bases short, with 13 bases between. CDR1 and CDR2 (germline): MGHDK, SYGVNS. CDR3 length: 14 residues. The CDR3 coding sequence is TGTGCCAGCAGTGTGGCGGGTGACGGTCAGCCCCAGCATTTT. It encodes CASSVAGDGQPQHF.